The subject of this entry is one T cell receptor (beta chain). Its antigen is still unknown. J lost 11 bases, V lost 1 base, and 4 bases had no gene match. The CDR3 has 12 amino acids. Germline V gene lookup returns CDR1 LGHNA and CDR2 YSLEER. This sample is drawn from a study of blood T cells in healthy people across ages. Notes on the study in general: PBMCs that were unsorted prevented a conclusive naive versus antigen-experienced comparison.

PCR was performed a second time for roughly 7 to 11 cycles using a sample-barcoded 5' primer and a J-beta primer mix. TCRdb called the 5' RACE reads again in MiXCR, with one record for every CDR3 protein. Altogether roughly 1,300,000 distinct CDR3 sequences are present, approximately 59% being singletons, with the ten largest covering 6.5% to 8%. Sample: blood. This sequence joins TRBV4-3 and TRBJ1-1, with 7 bases aligning to TRBD1. The origin of this receptor is a man aged 18 to 35 in good health. CDR3 DNA sequence: TGCGCCAGCAGCCAAGGGCAGGGGGTTGCTTTCTTT. This translates into CASSQGQGVAFF.